This T cell receptor (beta chain) was captured by sequencing in a study of blood T cell repertoires in COVID-19. Looking at the study overall: The United States, Italy and Spain provided the acute and convalescent COVID-19 samples. PBMCs, B-cell-depleted T cells, or T cells were the source of the cDNA or gDNA that made up the material.

Patients from Seattle were sampled longitudinally, starting during active infection. As processed by the authors: The assay estimated nucleated cells by amplifying reference gene primers. Measured with immunoSEQ multiplex PCR; TCRdb has only the in-frame clones, and not every one. Clone size and V and J calls were adopted from that table, with D and trimming inferred from the DNA. The repertoire consists of fewer than 300,000 clones, with roughly 90% occurring once and the leading ten covering 2.2%. V shed 5 bases and J shed 4 bases, with 8 bases lying between them. CDR3 size: 13 residues. Germline V gene data show CDR1 as LNHDA and CDR2 as SQIVND (reference sequence).

This receptor was obtained from a woman aged 30 to 39 with COVID-19, enrolled during active disease. The chain has TRBV19 and TRBJ2-2; possibly TRBD1 for D (6 bases). What was sequenced was peripheral blood. The CDR3: CASSLRGTGELFF. DNA of the CDR3: TGTGCCAGTAGTCTCAGGGGCACCGGGGAGCTGTTTTTT.